The T cell receptor (beta chain) described here comes from a study of blood T cells in healthy people across ages. Whole-study results and caveats: It was found that TCR beta diversity correlated strongly with the percentage of naive T cells.

In this sample, this clonotype turned up many times. Antigen: not known. Through a sample-barcoded 5' primer and a J-beta primer mix, a second PCR was run for roughly 6 to 11 cycles. A minimum of 2.5 million CDR3-containing paired-end reads was obtained for each sample. In TCRdb, the 5' RACE reads were re-called with MiXCR into one record per CDR3 protein. The sample has approximately 600,000 distinct CDR3 sequences, 45% to 65% seen once. The V and J ends lost 5 bases and 5 bases respectively, with 12 bases between them. The CDR3 is made up of 14 amino acids. Looked up from germline, CDR1 is KGHDR and CDR2 is SFDVKD.

The V and J genes are TRBV24-1 and TRBJ1-5, with unresolved D. The sample consisted of blood. The sequence was obtained from a man aged 55 to 70 in good health. The DNA of the CDR3 is TGTGCCACCAGTGGGTTCGGACGGGATCAGCCCCAGCATTTT. It encodes CATSGFGRDQPQHF.